These 29 T cell receptor beta chains were all obtained from the same sample, sequenced in a study of low-dose radiotherapy and immunotherapy resistance in tumors. Alpha- and beta-chain coverage of first-strand cDNA came from TRAV- and TRBV-specific primers. TCRs were amplified for roughly 22 PCR cycles with a constant-region primer and V-primer adapter. TCRdb used MiXCR to reprocess the reads, holding one entry per CDR3 protein. The top ten clones hold 4% to 5.5% of a sample with approximately 14,000 distinct CDR3 sequences, 60% to 80% of them seen once. The receptors were gathered from a human donor with advanced metastatic prostate, ovarian, gallbladder or colorectal cancer (not recorded which). This table probably holds off-target reads from a library built for another chain.

The rearrangement joins TRBV11-3 to TRBJ2-1; unclear D gene. The germline CDR1 and CDR2 sequences are SGHNT and YENEEA. The V end lost 1 base, the J end lost 0 bases, and 4 bases lay between the germline ends. The CDR3 is made up of 14 amino acids. The CDR3 region is CASSLASSYNEQFF. The CDR3 region has the DNA TGTGCCAGCAGCTTAGCTAGCTCCTACAATGAGCAGTTCTTC.

This clonotype turned up a few times. The chain combines TRBV2 with TRBJ1-1; 7 nucleotides match TRBD1. The V gene end was trimmed by 5 bases and the J gene end by 5 bases; junction bases not matched to a gene: 5. Germline lookup yields CDR1 SNHLY and CDR2 FYNNEI. The CDR3 covers 13 residues. The CDR3 region is CASSQGEGTEAFF. The CDR3 nucleotides are TGTGCCAGCAGTCAGGGGGAGGGTACTGAAGCTTTCTTT. The full variable domain, its missing parts supplied by reference TRBV2 and TRBJ1-1, is EPEVTQTPSHQVTQMGQEVILRCVPISNHLYFYWYRQILGQKVEFLVSFYNNEISEKSEIFDDQFSVERPDGSNFTLKIRSTKLEDSAMYFCASSQGEGTEAFFGQGTRLTVV.

This rearrangement joins TRBV19 to TRBJ2-2, with D tentatively TRBD1 or TRBD2 (5 bases each). Trimming cost V 4 bases and J 1 base, with 7 bases left between them. Germline V gene data show CDR1 as LNHDA and CDR2 as SQIVND (reference sequence). The CDR3 sequence is 14 residues long. The DNA for the CDR3 is TGTGCCAGTAGTACAGGGAGGAACACCGGGGAGCTGTTTTTT. It encodes CASSTGRNTGELFF.

This clonotype was detected a few times. This sequence joins TRBV4-1 and TRBJ2-2; D uncertain. Deletions cut 3 bases from V and 4 bases from J, with 12 bases between. CDR1 and CDR2 (germline): MGHRA, YSYEKL. This CDR3 contains 15 residues. The chain's CDR3 is CASSQSQSITGELFF. CDR3 nucleotides: TGCGCCAGCAGCCAGAGTCAGTCCATCACCGGGGAGCTGTTTTTT.

The chain combines TRBV19 with TRBJ1-5, with 7 positions matching TRBD1. Germline trimming cut 3 bases from V and 7 bases from J; bases unmatched to any gene: 9. From germline, CDR1 is LNHDA and CDR2 SQIVND (reference sequence). This CDR3 is 15 amino acids long. In DNA, the CDR3 is TGTGCCAGTAGTATCGACAGGGTCGGAGGACAGCCCCAGCATTTT. Translation: CASSIDRVGGQPQHF.

This clonotype was observed a handful of times. The V gene is TRBV20-1, the J gene TRBJ1-4; the match to TRBD1 covers 10 bases. The CDR3 loop spans 14 amino acids. From germline, CDR1 is DFQATT and CDR2 SNEGSKA (reference sequence). The J segment lost 7 bases and the V segment lost 6 bases, leaving 8 bases of the junction unmatched. The CDR3 nucleotides are TGCAGTGCCCTGACAGGGGGCCGCCGTGAAAAACTGTTTTTT. It codes for CSALTGGRREKLFF.

The rearrangement joins TRBV10-3 to TRBJ2-7; 8 bases match TRBD2. CDR1 and CDR2 from the germline V gene are ENHRY and SYGVKD. The V segment lost 5 bases and the J segment 4 bases; nucleotides outside the gene matches: 16. The CDR3 runs to 17 residues. In DNA, the CDR3 is TGTGCCATCAGTCCCCGCGGGGTCGGGGGGGGAATATACGAGCAGTACTTC. Translation: CAISPRGVGGGIYEQYF.

The V gene is TRBV5-4, the J gene TRBJ1-2; 7 bases are shared with TRBD1. CDR3 length: 11 residues. From germline, CDR1 is SGHNT and CDR2 YYREEE (reference sequence). V lost 7 bases to trimming and J lost 5 bases; unmatched junction nucleotides: 2. CDR3 protein: CASGTAYGYTF. CDR3 bases: TGTGCCAGCGGGACAGCTTATGGCTACACCTTC.

This chain joins TRBV5-6 and TRBJ1-1; no clear D gene. The CDR3 consists of 16 residues. The V gene's germline CDR1 is SGHDT and CDR2 YYEEEE. V shed 6 bases and J shed 4 bases, with 22 bases lying between them. The CDR3 DNA reads TGTGCCAGCACCCCGAAATCGGGGTCCTATAGCACTGAAGCTTTCTTT. This translates into CASTPKSGSYSTEAFF.

The chain recombines TRBV29-1 with TRBJ2-5, with 9 bases lining up with TRBD1. CDR1 is SQVTM, CDR2 ANQGSEA, per germline. After removal of 4 bases from V and 2 bases from J, the junction contained 2 bases not matched to a gene. The CDR3 runs to 13 residues. The CDR3 coding sequence is TGCAGCGTTGGTGGGACAGGGCAAGAGACCCAGTACTTC. Translated, it gives CSVGGTGQETQYF.

The chain is built from TRBV10-3 and TRBJ2-5; possible D gene TRBD1, 7 bases. The V end was cut by 1 base, the J end by 1 base, with 10 bases between. The CDR3 extends over 15 amino acids. Per the germline V gene, CDR1 is ENHRY and CDR2 is SYGVKD. This chain's CDR3 is CAISEWRDSQETQYF. CDR3 in DNA: TGTGCCATCAGTGAGTGGAGGGACAGCCAAGAGACCCAGTACTTC.

The V call is TRBV2, the J call TRBJ1-1; possible D gene TRBD1, 5 bases. CDR3 length equals 15 residues. The germline gives CDR1 SNHLY, CDR2 FYNNEI. V lost 3 bases and J lost 10, with 21 bases in between. CDR3 protein: CASSEAGRWIGVAFF. The CDR3 DNA reads TGTGCCAGCAGTGAGGCAGGGCGATGGATCGGTGTAGCTTTCTTT.

This chain links TRBV30 with TRBJ2-7, with D perhaps being TRBD1 or TRBD2 (5 bases each). Germline loops: CDR1 GTSNPN, CDR2 SVGIG (reference sequence). The CDR3 has 16 amino acids. Between the trimmed V and J ends, which lost 2 bases and 3 bases, there was a span of 20 bases. CDR3 in DNA: TGTGCCTGGAGTACCGGGACCACCCTACGAGGCTACGAGCAGTACTTC. Translating it yields CAWSTGTTLRGYEQYF. Combining the CDR3 with reference TRBV30 and TRBJ2-7 gives the whole variable domain SQTIHQWPATLVQPVGSPLSLECTVEGTSNPNLYWYRQAAGRGLQLLFYSVGIGQISSEVPQNLSASRPQDRQFILSSKKLLLSDSGFYLCAWSTGTTLRGYEQYFGPGTRLTVT.

DNA of the CDR3: TGTGCCAGCAGATCCCTAGGGAACTCCTACAATGAGCAGTTCTTC. Amino acids: CASRSLGNSYNEQFF. This rearrangement joins TRBV5-3 to TRBJ2-1; no clear D gene. TRBV5-3 is flagged as an ORF with uncertain function. The CDR3 has 15 residues. V was pared by 8 bases and J by 0 bases, with 15 bases between.

Only a few counts were recorded for this clonotype. The chain combines TRBV6-1 with TRBJ1-2; 7 bases are a match to TRBD1. The germline V gene encodes CDR1 MNHNS and CDR2 SASEGT. V was pared by 6 bases and J by 3 bases, with 7 bases of the junction left unmatched. The CDR3 is 14 residues long. The CDR3 is CASSRTGADYGYTF. CDR3 DNA sequence: TGTGCCAGCAGCCGTACAGGGGCAGACTATGGCTACACCTTC.

The V and J genes are TRBV5-1 and TRBJ2-7, with 8 bases lining up with TRBD1. Looked up from germline, CDR1 is SGHRS and CDR2 is YFSETQ. There are 15 residues in the CDR3. V was pared by 0 bases and J by 2 bases, with 4 bases of the junction left unmatched. The CDR3, as DNA: TGCGCCAGCAGCTTGGATGGACAGGGAACCTACGAGCAGTACTTC. Protein: CASSLDGQGTYEQYF.

The chain couples TRBV20-1 to TRBJ2-3; no reliable D call. This CDR3 spans 12 amino acids. V lost 1 base, J lost 8 bases, and 10 bases lay in between. The germline gives CDR1 DFQATT, CDR2 SNEGSKA (reference sequence). The CDR3 DNA sequence: TGCAGTGCTAGAGTTTCGAAGGGTACGCAGTATTTT. Its translation: CSARVSKGTQYF.

The chain combines TRBV20-1 with TRBJ2-2; 11 bases are shared with TRBD2. This CDR3 has 16 amino acids. The germline V gene has CDR1 DFQATT and CDR2 SNEGSKA (reference sequence). The trim removed 5 bases at V and 1 base at J, leaving 6 bases unmatched. The CDR3 region has the DNA TGCAGTGCTCCCGGGACTAGCGGACTGAACACCGGGGAGCTGTTTTTT. The encoded protein is CSAPGTSGLNTGELFF.

This clonotype has a handful of counts. V and J are TRBV5-6 and TRBJ2-3; TRBD1 might be the D (8 bases). Trimming shortened V by 7 bases and J by 2 bases, and 29 bases separated the two germline ends. The CDR3 runs to 19 residues. The V gene's germline CDR1 is SGHDT and CDR2 YYEEEE. CDR3 residues: CASRKRDRQSGAITDTQYF. The CDR3 region has the DNA TGTGCCAGCCGAAAAAGGGACAGGCAAAGCGGGGCAATCACAGATACGCAGTATTTT.

CDR3 amino acids: CASSSVMDRGYTGELFF. The CDR3 DNA reads as TGTGCCAGCAGTTCCGTCATGGACAGGGGATACACCGGGGAGCTGTTTTTT. This chain uses TRBV6-2 or TRBV6-3 with TRBJ2-2; TRBD1 agrees at 9 bases. Germline-derived CDR1 and CDR2 are MNHEY and SVGEGT. The length of the CDR3 is 17 residues. V shed 4 bases and J 3 bases; nucleotides not matched to a gene: 9.

CDR3 coding DNA: TGTGCCGTCACCCCCGGGACGGCGAACACCGGGGAGCTGTTTTTT. Its protein product is CAVTPGTANTGELFF. The chain has TRBV10-3 and TRBJ2-2; D could derive from TRBD1 or TRBD2 (5 bases each). From germline, CDR1 is ENHRY and CDR2 SYGVKD. Trimming removed 11 bases from V and 0 bases from J, with 16 bases in between. The CDR3 sequence is 15 residues long.

The J gene is TRBJ2-7, the V gene TRBV10-3, with D perhaps TRBD1 or TRBD2 (5 bases each). V was pared by 8 bases and J by 0 bases, with 17 bases between. Germline CDR1 is ENHRY and CDR2 is SYGVKD. The CDR3 is 15 amino acids. This CDR3 is CAIPVEGTSSYEQYF. The DNA for the CDR3 is TGTGCCATCCCGGTCGAGGGGACGAGCTCCTACGAGCAGTACTTC.

The chain has TRBV3-1 and TRBJ1-6; TRBD1 matches at 9 bases. V lost 3 bases to trimming and J lost 15 bases; unmatched junction nucleotides: 9. The length of the CDR3 is 14 residues. Germline-derived CDR1 and CDR2 are LGHDT and YNNKEL (reference sequence). The CDR3 region is CASSHLRGQGLLHF. CDR3 coding DNA: TGTGCCAGCAGCCATTTAAGGGGACAGGGTCTCCTCCACTTT.

The genes are TRBV2 and TRBJ1-2, with a possible D match to TRBD1 (6 bases). V was cut by 6 bases and J by 0 bases, with 17 bases left in between. Looked up from germline, CDR1 is SNHLY and CDR2 is FYNNEI. This CDR3 has 16 residues. CDR3 residues: CASRVGGMRTNYGYTF. The CDR3 DNA follows: TGTGCCAGCAGGGTTGGGGGCATGAGGACTAACTATGGCTACACCTTC. The variable domain in full, completed from reference TRBV2 and TRBJ1-2, reads EPEVTQTPSHQVTQMGQEVILRCVPISNHLYFYWYRQILGQKVEFLVSFYNNEISEKSEIFDDQFSVERPDGSNFTLKIRSTKLEDSAMYFCASRVGGMRTNYGYTFGSGTRLTVV.

This clonotype was seen a handful of times. This chain uses TRBV20-1 with TRBJ2-1; 7 nucleotides line up with TRBD1. Per germline, CDR1 DFQATT and CDR2 SNEGSKA (reference sequence). V was clipped by 1 base and J by 4 bases; unmatched bases: 10. The CDR3 length is 16 residues. In nucleotides, the CDR3 is TGCAGTGCTAGAGTTCTTCCCGGGACAGTATACAATGAGCAGTTCTTC. This codes for CSARVLPGTVYNEQFF.

J is TRBJ2-5 and V is TRBV20-1; TRBD1 agrees at 9 bases. CDR1 DFQATT and CDR2 SNEGSKA come from the germline V gene (reference sequence). The junction had 9 bases not matched to a gene; V was cut back by 1 base and J by 0 bases. The CDR3 is 17 amino acids. CDR3 in amino acids: CSARAIPGQGNQETQYF. As DNA, the CDR3 is TGCAGTGCTAGAGCTATTCCGGGACAGGGAAACCAAGAGACCCAGTACTTC.

This chain uses TRBV5-1 with TRBJ1-1, with D possibly being TRBD1 (5 bases). V dropped 5 bases and J dropped 2 bases, with 10 bases sitting between them. The germline V gene has CDR1 SGHRS and CDR2 YFSETQ. The CDR3 has 13 amino acids. Here the CDR3 reads CASRETGNTEAFF. The CDR3 nucleotides are TGCGCCAGCAGGGAAACAGGTAACACTGAAGCTTTCTTT.

The rearrangement links TRBV5-1 to TRBJ2-7; a weak D match, TRBD2 (5 bases). With 4 bases removed from V and 0 bases from J, the gap between germline ends came to 11 bases. The CDR3 has 14 residues. Germline lookup yields CDR1 SGHRS and CDR2 YFSETQ. CDR3 bases: TGCGCCAGCAGCCCCCTAGCCAGCTCCTACGAGCAGTACTTC. It translates to CASSPLASSYEQYF.

CDR3 sequence reads: CASSSQGASNEQFF. The CDR3 DNA sequence: TGCGCCAGCAGCTCGCAGGGGGCAAGCAATGAGCAGTTCTTC. The V and J genes are TRBV5-1 and TRBJ2-1; 8 nucleotides match TRBD1. The CDR3 runs to 14 residues. The germline V gene has CDR1 SGHRS and CDR2 YFSETQ. Trimming removed 3 bases from V and 6 bases from J; junction bases left unmatched: 5. Combining the CDR3 with reference TRBV5-1 and TRBJ2-1 gives the whole variable domain KAGVTQTPRYLIKTRGQQVTLSCSPISGHRSVSWYQQTPGQGLQFLFEYFSETQRNKGNFPGRFSGRQFSNSRSEMNVSTLELGDSALYLCASSSQGASNEQFFGPGTRLTVL.